The T cell receptor beta chain described here comes from a study of beta chain features in type 1 diabetes. Study findings and constraints: Type 1 diabetes patients showed a moderate but significant shortening of TCRB CDR3s in all four CD4+ subsets. Highly expressing activated T cells could be over-counted with a cDNA template.

As regards this clone: Antigen unknown.

The CDR3 length is 14 residues. Trimming took 0 bases from V and 2 from J, leaving 8 bases between them. Germline V CDR1 and CDR2: PRHDT, FYEKMQ (reference sequence). Of the isolated RNA, all was reverse transcribed, and so the sequenced material was expressed TCRB transcripts. This table comes from immunoSEQ multiplex PCR, and its TCRdb copy is limited to in-frame clones, with some not included. The table has 300,000 or so clones, over 7% seen once. Sequencing was carried out using central memory CD4+ T cells from blood. The V call is TRBV13, the J call TRBJ2-7, with a weak D call TRBD1 (5 bases). The receptor's source is a man aged 25-45 years with type 1 diabetes. This chain's CDR3 is CASSLGQATYEQYF. The DNA for the CDR3 is TGTGCCAGCAGCTTAGGACAGGCTACCTACGAGCAGTACTTC.